Below, one T cell receptor beta chain is given with its context. No antigen is known for it. Germline V gives CDR1 PRHDT, CDR2 FYEKMQ (reference sequence). V was pared by 5 bases and J by 3 bases, with 16 bases between. The CDR3 runs 15 residues. This entry comes from a study of cytomegalovirus exposure and HLA in healthy donors. PCR primers comprised 60 Vbeta and 13 Jbeta primers. Repertoires were generated with immunoSEQ multiplex PCR, while TCRdb's copy carries only in-frame clones and drops some. Found here are about 43,000 clones; the top ten clones hold over 1.5%. Study observations and caveats: Sequencing likely caused a cluster of highly shared sequence variants. Among immune exposure information, only CMV serostatus was available. Specificity of three CMV-associated chains for CMV antigens was verified in vitro.

The rearrangement joins TRBV13 to TRBJ1-1, with a tentative D call TRBD1 (6 bases). The source of this sequence is a woman younger than 45 in good health and CMV-seronegative. The sequencing sample was made of PBMCs. The CDR3 bases are TGTGCCAGCAGCCCGGCTGGTGAGGGGGACACTGAAGCTTTCTTT. As protein: CASSPAGEGDTEAFF.